One and the same sample provided the 16 T cell receptor beta chains below, sequenced in a study of Graves' ophthalmopathy and Graves' hyperthyroidism. RNA transcripts were the source from which TCR beta CDR3 regions were amplified. HTBI primers primed a first-round RT-PCR, and a second-round multiplex PCR followed. Each CDR3 protein is one row after TCRdb ran MiXCR on the multiplex PCR reads. The table includes hundreds of thousands of distinct CDR3 sequences, 35% to 45% detected once. Sequencing used peripheral blood. The source of these receptors is an adult man with Graves' ophthalmopathy.

This clonotype showed up just a few times. The junction departs from germline at one end; a sequencing error may be responsible. The genes are TRBV10-3 and TRBJ2-7; 7 bases fit TRBD2. Looked up from germline, CDR1 is ENHRY and CDR2 is SYGVKD. This CDR3 has 16 residues. The CDR3 spells CASSSTAYKRDYEQYF. CDR3 coding DNA: TGTGCCAGCAGTTCCACGGCGTACAAGCGGGACTACGAGCAGTACTTC.

This clonotype has just a few counts. This chain joins TRBV12-3 or TRBV12-4 and TRBJ2-5, with no clear D. The ends were cut back, 2 bases at V and 4 bases at J, with 8 bases in the middle. There are 13 residues in the CDR3. In DNA form, the CDR3 reads TGTGCCAGCAGTTTAATCCGTTCAGAGACCCAGTACTTC. Translating it yields CASSLIRSETQYF.

This clonotype was recorded many times. The chain is built from TRBV7-8 and TRBJ1-3; D may be TRBD1 (5 bases). The CDR3 is 16 residues long. Germline CDR1 reads SGHVS; CDR2 reads FQNEAQ. Trimming stripped 3 bases from V and 4 bases from J, with 16 bases between. DNA of the CDR3: TGTGCCAGCAGCTTGCAGGGACTAAATTTGGGAAACACCATATATTTT. Its translation is CASSLQGLNLGNTIYF.

Concerning this clonotype itself: A much more abundant neighbour one base away suggests this may be a read error. The V and J genes are TRBV7-8 and TRBJ2-5; D is possibly TRBD2 (6 bases). Germline CDR1 is SGHVS and CDR2 is FQNEAQ. The CDR3 consists of 15 residues. V lost 4 bases, J lost 9 bases, and 21 bases lay in between. The CDR3 sequence is CASSSWGGVGEAQYF. The CDR3 DNA is TGTGCCAGCAGCTCGTGGGGTGGAGTCGGGGAGGCCCAGTACTTC.

This clonotype was observed a single time. This chain connects TRBV6-5 to TRBJ1-1, with 9 bases fitting TRBD1. J was trimmed by 3 bases and V by 2 bases; bases with no gene match: 10. The CDR3 extends over 17 amino acids. The V gene's germline CDR1 is MNHEY and CDR2 SVGAGI. This CDR3 reads CASSYLGTGNRYTEAFF. CDR3 DNA: TGTGCCAGCAGTTACCTCGGGACAGGGAATAGGTACACTGAAGCTTTCTTT.

This clonotype was counted a few times. The genes are TRBV10-3 and TRBJ2-5; D is ambiguous. Germline CDR1 reads ENHRY; CDR2 reads SYGVKD. The CDR3 is 13 amino acids. Trimming stripped 10 bases from V and 0 bases from J, with 12 bases between. This chain's CDR3 is CASIASYQETQYF. The CDR3 region has the DNA TGTGCCAGCATAGCCTCGTACCAAGAGACCCAGTACTTC.

This clonotype showed up just once. This chain connects TRBV7-8 to TRBJ2-5; 8 bases agree with TRBD1. V lost 1 base and J lost 9; bases outside the gene matches: 13. Germline V CDR1 and CDR2: SGHVS, FQNEAQ. This CDR3 comprises 16 residues. CDR3 sequence: CASSLGSGGGNQPQYF. The DNA of the CDR3 is TGTGCCAGCAGCTTAGGCTCAGGGGGCGGCAATCAGCCCCAGTACTTC. Supplemented by reference TRBV7-8 and TRBJ2-5, the full variable domain reads GAGVSQSPRYKVAKRGQDVALRCDPISGHVSLFWYQQALGQGPEFLTYFQNEAQLDKSGLPSDRFFAERPEGSVSTLKIQRTQQEDSAVYLCASSLGSGGGNQPQYFGPGTRLLVL.

This clonotype showed up many times. The chain combines TRBV6-6 with TRBJ1-1; D is possibly TRBD1 (5 bases). CDR1 and CDR2 from the germline V gene are MNHNY and SVGAGI (reference sequence). The CDR3 extends over 12 amino acids. Trimming left V 2 bases short and J 11 bases short, with 12 bases between. CDR3: CASSYDSLEAFF. CDR3 bases: TGTGCCAGCAGTTACGACAGCTTGGAGGCTTTCTTT.

This clonotype showed up many times. This rearrangement joins TRBV4-2 to TRBJ2-7, with 8 bases lining up with TRBD1. The germline gives CDR1 LGHNA, CDR2 YNFKEQ. The CDR3 runs 14 residues. After removal of 3 bases from V and 6 bases from J, the junction contained 7 bases not matched to a gene. CDR3: CASSHPGQGGEQYF. The DNA for the CDR3 is TGTGCCAGCAGCCATCCCGGACAGGGAGGCGAGCAGTACTTC.

This clonotype turned up a few times. A much more abundant neighbour one base away suggests this may be a read error. The rearrangement uses TRBV5-6 and TRBJ2-6; D might be TRBD1 (5 bases). The germline gives CDR1 SGHDT, CDR2 YYEEEE. This CDR3 has 13 amino acids. The CDR3 nucleotides read TGTGCCAGCAGCTTTCTTGGGGCCAACGCCCTGACTTTC. This encodes CASSFLGANALTF.

This clonotype turned up a few times. This sequence joins TRBV9 and TRBJ1-1; D perhaps matches TRBD1 (5 bases). The V gene's germline CDR1 is SGDLS and CDR2 YYNGEE. The V gene lost 0 bases and the J gene lost 3 bases, with 9 bases spanning the gap. The CDR3 totals 14 residues. For the CDR3, the DNA is TGTGCCAGCAGCGTAGGGGGCAGTCACACTGAAGCTTTCTTT. Its protein is CASSVGGSHTEAFF.

This clonotype has a count of ten or more. V usage is TRBV5-1 and J usage is TRBJ2-6, with 9 nucleotides matching TRBD1. Germline assignment: CDR1 SGHRS and CDR2 YFSETQ. J was trimmed by 1 base and V by 7 bases; bases with no gene match: 3. This CDR3 is built from 15 residues. The CDR3: CASGQGRSGANVLTF. CDR3 nucleotides: TGCGCCAGCGGACAGGGGAGGTCTGGGGCCAACGTCCTGACTTTC.

This clonotype was observed a few times. This chain uses TRBV25-1 with TRBJ2-1, with D perhaps matching TRBD1 or TRBD2 (6 bases each). Trimming left V 8 bases short and J 10 bases short, with 18 bases between. Germline lookup yields CDR1 MGHDK and CDR2 SYGVNS. The CDR3 spans 13 residues. In DNA form, the CDR3 reads TGTGCCAGCTCCCCCCCGCCGGGGGCCGAGCAGTTCTTC. Translation gives CASSPPPGAEQFF.

This clonotype has just a few counts. The V gene is TRBV7-9, the J gene TRBJ1-4, with 10 bases aligning to TRBD1. With V trimmed by 5 bases and J by 8 bases, 14 bases remained unmatched. The CDR3 totals 17 residues. Looked up from germline, CDR1 is SEHNR and CDR2 is FQNEAQ (reference sequence). The CDR3 spells CASSQAYSGQGYEKLFF. The CDR3 DNA reads as TGTGCCAGCAGCCAAGCCTATTCGGGACAGGGGTACGAAAAACTGTTTTTT.

The CDR3 protein is CAISRDYEHF. In DNA, the CDR3 is TGTGCCATCAGCAGGGACTACGAGCATTTT. The chain employs TRBV10-3 and TRBJ1-5, with D perhaps TRBD1 (5 bases). This CDR3 comprises 10 residues. Trimming removed 6 bases from V and 14 bases from J, with 11 bases in between. Germline values: CDR1 ENHRY, CDR2 SYGVKD.

The gene calls are TRBV4-3 and TRBJ1-2; D is unclear. The CDR3 contains 15 residues. The V and J ends lost 0 bases and 1 base respectively, with 9 bases between them. Germline V CDR1 and CDR2: LGHNA, YSLEER. Written as DNA, the CDR3 is TGCGCCAGCAGCCAAGAAGGACCCGGTAACTATGGCTACACCTTC. It specifies CASSQEGPGNYGYTF.